This T cell receptor beta chain is from a study of lymphopenia after photon versus proton radiotherapy. The V gene's germline CDR1 is SGHTA and CDR2 FQGNSA. The CDR3 is 14 amino acids. With V trimmed by 5 bases and J by 1 base, 5 bases remained unmatched. This clone was counted between two and nine times. Its antigen is currently unknown. Other DNA sequences of this sample code for an identical CDR3. Clones were read by immunoSEQ multiplex PCR, and TCRdb kept only the in-frame ones, dropping some. Here the sample spans about 40,000 clones, approximately 87% being singletons. Notes on the study in general: Oligoclonal CD8+ Temra expansion after nadir drove photon patients' diversity drop. Under photons, naive T cells and diversity fell while effector/memory populations rose. Better survival with proton therapy was suggested as possible, not demonstrated. In patients who died, overall survival fell as post-nadir TCR diversity dropped more.

This specimen consisted of peripheral blood, obtained from a patient treated with photon-based radiotherapy. The TCR comes from a man between 45 and 60 years old with gastric cancer. The rearrangement joins TRBV7-2 to TRBJ2-7, with 7 bases lining up with TRBD1. CDR3 amino acids: CASSRRDRSYEQYF. The CDR3 nucleotides are TGTGCCAGCAGCCGTAGGGACAGATCCTACGAGCAGTACTTC.